This TCR beta chain was documented in a study of OX40 agonist ivuxolimab in advanced cancers. Study at large: Ivuxolimab was delivered to patients intravenously every 2 weeks at doses spanning 0.01 to 10 mg/kg. The dose-escalation group included hepatocellular carcinoma, melanoma, renal cell carcinoma and head and neck cancer.

Blood samples were obtained at baseline, cycle 4 day 1, and cycle 7 day 1. Assay: immunoSEQ multiplex PCR; the TCRdb copy retains only in-frame clones and omits some. The table has about 71,000 clones, about nine tenths seen once. This clone came up a few times. What it binds is unknown. Study-wide results and limits: The CD4+ and CD8+ T cells in the blood had expanded clonally by week 6 at 0.1 to 3.0 mg/kg.

Germline CDR1 is MNHEY and CDR2 is SVGAGI. The CDR3 has 14 amino acids. Trimming left V 6 bases short and J 3 bases short, with 15 bases between. The TCR comes from an adult with an advanced solid tumor such as melanoma, head and neck, liver or kidney cancer. This chain joins TRBV6-5 and TRBJ2-7; D is possibly TRBD1 or TRBD2 (5 bases each). Here the sequenced sample was CD4+ or CD8+ T cells sorted from blood, taken in a trial of the OX40 agonist ivuxolimab. The CDR3: CASSMDFDSYEQYF. The CDR3 DNA reads TGTGCCAGCAGCATGGACTTCGACAGCTACGAGCAGTACTTC.